This T cell receptor beta chain was documented in a study of T-cell reconstitution after alpha-beta-depleted transplantation in children. It was with unique molecular identifiers that the TCRbeta library was prepared. Via MiXCR, TCRdb re-called the PCR reads, giving one row per CDR3 protein. The sample includes over 550,000 distinct CDR3 sequences, about 10% seen only once; the top ten take approximately 4.1%. The V segment lost 3 bases and the J segment 2 bases; nucleotides outside the gene matches: 1. Germline values: CDR1 LNHDA, CDR2 SQIVND (reference sequence). This CDR3 is built from 14 residues. This clonotype was counted between two and nine times.

This clonotype was sampled from a human donor who donated a stem cell graft to a child with acute myeloid leukemia. The material sequenced was PBMCs from the stem cell graft donor, taken from the stem cell graft. The chain employs TRBV19 and TRBJ2-1; 7 nucleotides align to TRBD2. The CDR3 region is CASSIGGTYNEQFF. CDR3 nucleotide sequence: TGTGCCAGTAGTATCGGGGGGACCTACAATGAGCAGTTCTTC.